One sample yielded the 24 T cell receptor beta chains listed below, sequenced in a study of T cell responses to AZD1222 COVID-19 vaccine. The protocol was immunoSEQ multiplex PCR, while the TCRdb copy is restricted to in-frame clones and leaves out a portion. The sample carries some 50,000 clones, approximately 79% recorded once. Sample: peripheral blood, taken on day 0 of MenACWY control vaccination. These TCRs come from an adult in good health.

The chain carries TRBV19 and TRBJ1-2; 8 nucleotides agree with TRBD1. J gave up 7 bases and V 7 bases, and 14 bases lay outside the gene matches. Germline CDR1 is LNHDA and CDR2 is SQIVND (reference sequence). This CDR3 spans 15 amino acids. DNA for the CDR3: TGTGCCAGTACCCCCGAGGGCAGGGGGCGCCCTGGCTACACCTTC. As protein: CASTPEGRGRPGYTF.

The chain combines TRBV11-2 with TRBJ2-7, with 9 bases aligning to TRBD1. V trimming: 5 bases; J trimming: 5 bases; junction bases outside the gene matches: 13. CDR1 SGHAT and CDR2 FQNNGV come from the germline V gene. This CDR3 spans 16 amino acids. This chain's CDR3 is CASSPGPGTGYHEQYF. CDR3 nucleotide sequence: TGTGCCAGCAGCCCCGGCCCCGGGACAGGGTACCACGAGCAGTACTTC.

The chain joins TRBV11-2 to TRBJ1-4; D is undetermined. Trimming cost V 5 bases and J 14 bases, with 18 bases left between them. The CDR3 is 13 residues long. Germline V gene lookup returns CDR1 SGHAT and CDR2 FQNNGV. The CDR3 DNA reads TGTGCCAGCAGCATCCGTGGTTCCGGTTTCCTGTTTTTT. Amino acids: CASSIRGSGFLFF.

The chain has TRBV6-5 and TRBJ2-7; D not resolved. V gave up 5 bases and J gave up 3 bases, with 17 bases separating them. Germline lookup yields CDR1 MNHEY and CDR2 SVGAGI. The CDR3 spans 15 residues. The CDR3, as DNA: TGTGCCAGCAGTAACCGGAGAGGCTCTAGCTACGAGCAGTACGTC. This codes for CASSNRRGSSYEQYV.

This chain connects TRBV30 to TRBJ1-5; 8 nucleotides match TRBD1. There are 16 residues in the CDR3. Trimming took 1 base from V and 3 from J; bases not matched to a gene: 8. The germline CDR1 and CDR2 sequences are GTSNPN and SVGIG (reference sequence). CDR3 loop: CAWSARRTGYNQPQHF. As DNA, the CDR3 is TGTGCCTGGAGTGCTCGCCGGACAGGGTACAATCAGCCCCAGCATTTT.

The J gene is TRBJ2-6, the V gene TRBV5-5, with unresolved D. Trimming removed 1 base at V and 0 bases at J, with 5 bases between. The CDR3 consists of 15 residues. Germline V gene lookup returns CDR1 SGHKS and CDR2 YYEKEE (reference sequence). In DNA, the CDR3 is TGTGCCAGCAGCTTGTCCAGCTCTGGGGCCAACGTCCTGACTTTC. Amino acids: CASSLSSSGANVLTF.

This clone was recorded only once. The rearrangement links TRBV27 to TRBJ2-2; 9 bases agree with TRBD2. The junction had 12 bases not matched to a gene; V was cut back by 5 bases and J by 8 bases. Germline values: CDR1 MNHEY, CDR2 SMNVEV (reference sequence). The CDR3 is made up of 16 amino acids. This chain's CDR3 is CASSQKREALGGELFF. The CDR3 bases are TGTGCCAGCAGTCAAAAGCGGGAGGCCTTAGGGGGGGAGCTGTTTTTT.

The table lists this clone with a few counts. The CDR3 DNA sequence: TGTGCCAGAAGCACCGGACAGGTGAATCAGCCCCAGCATTTT. Translating it yields CARSTGQVNQPQHF. The chain recombines TRBV5-3 with TRBJ1-5, with 7 bases aligning to TRBD1. TRBV5-3 is flagged as an ORF with uncertain function. The J segment lost 4 bases and the V segment lost 4 bases, leaving 5 bases of the junction unmatched. This CDR3 has 14 amino acids.

The rearrangement links TRBV2 to TRBJ2-7; D might be TRBD2 (6 bases). The CDR3 contains 12 residues. Germline V lookup: CDR1 SNHLY, CDR2 FYNNEI. Trimming took off 10 bases at V and 0 bases at J, with 10 bases between the two ends. In DNA, the CDR3 is TGTGCCACAAGCGGGCACTCCTACGAGCAGTACGTC. This codes for CATSGHSYEQYV.

The J gene is TRBJ1-5, the V gene TRBV6-4; D remains unclear. Germline CDR1 reads MRHNA; CDR2 reads SNTAGT. The V end was cut by 4 bases, the J end by 5 bases, with 9 bases between. This CDR3 is 13 amino acids long. CDR3 sequence: CASSGSRYQPQHF. CDR3 coding DNA: TGTGCCAGCAGTGGTAGCCGATATCAGCCCCAGCATTTT.

The rearrangement links TRBV5-5 to TRBJ2-2; 14 bases map to TRBD2. The junction had 10 bases not matched to a gene; V was cut back by 4 bases and J by 5 bases. The CDR3 spans 18 residues. The germline V gene encodes CDR1 SGHKS and CDR2 YYEKEE (reference sequence). This CDR3 is CASSHGLAGGPGTGELFF. CDR3 DNA sequence: TGTGCCAGCAGCCATGGACTAGCGGGAGGACCGGGTACCGGGGAGCTGTTTTTT.

The chain is built from TRBV3-1 (or the pseudogene TRBV3-2) and TRBJ2-7, with D maybe TRBD2 (5 bases). Germline V gene data show CDR1 as LGHDT and CDR2 as YNNKEL (reference sequence). V lost 1 base, J lost 7 bases, and 8 bases lay in between. The CDR3 consists of 12 residues. DNA of the CDR3: TGTGCCAGCAGCCAAGGAACGGGGGAGCAGTACTTC. Translated: CASSQGTGEQYF.

The genes are TRBV5-1 and TRBJ1-3; the D gene is possibly TRBD1 (6 bases). The V and J ends lost 5 bases and 4 bases respectively, with 13 bases between them. The CDR3 totals 14 residues. The germline CDR1 and CDR2 sequences are SGHRS and YFSETQ. For the CDR3, the DNA is TGCGCCAGCAGGAAGGACAGCGCGGGAAACACCATATATTTT. This codes for CASRKDSAGNTIYF.

This chain links TRBV7-2 with TRBJ1-2; 7 bases align to TRBD1. Germline-derived CDR1 and CDR2 are SGHTA and FQGNSA. The CDR3 covers 18 residues. V was pared by 5 bases and J by 4 bases, with 19 bases of the junction left unmatched. This chain's CDR3 is CASSAALENRGGGYGYTF. CDR3 coding DNA: TGTGCCAGCAGCGCCGCCTTAGAAAACAGGGGAGGGGGCTATGGCTACACCTTC.

This chain links TRBV6-1 with TRBJ2-1, with unresolved D. The CDR3 has 12 residues. V was pared by 1 base and J by 12 bases, with 10 bases between. Germline assignment: CDR1 MNHNS and CDR2 SASEGT. CDR3 coding DNA: TGTGCCAGCAGTGAAGTTCGAGATAGGCAGTTCTTC. Encoded protein: CASSEVRDRQFF.

The chain carries TRBV2 and TRBJ2-7, with TRBD1 matching 10 bases. V gave up 5 bases and J gave up 2 bases; unmatched junction bases: 6. The germline V gene encodes CDR1 SNHLY and CDR2 FYNNEI. CDR3 length equals 15 residues. As DNA, the CDR3 is TGTGCCAGCAGTTTGGACAGGGGGACTCCCTACGAGCAGTACTTC. The encoded protein is CASSLDRGTPYEQYF. Full variable domain (outside the CDR3, taken from reference TRBV2 and TRBJ2-7): EPEVTQTPSHQVTQMGQEVILRCVPISNHLYFYWYRQILGQKVEFLVSFYNNEISEKSEIFDDQFSVERPDGSNFTLKIRSTKLEDSAMYFCASSLDRGTPYEQYFGPGTRLTVT.

This rearrangement joins TRBV30 to TRBJ1-5; no definite D call. The CDR3 consists of 14 residues. The V end was cut by 0 bases, the J end by 5 bases, with 11 bases between. Looked up from germline, CDR1 is GTSNPN and CDR2 is SVGIG (reference sequence). CDR3 coding DNA: TGTGCCTGGAGTGTAAGGGTCGGGGATCAGCCCCAGCATTTT. It specifies CAWSVRVGDQPQHF.

The chain is built from TRBV6-5 and TRBJ1-2, with TRBD1 matching over 11 bases. Germline V gene sequence: CDR1 MNHEY, CDR2 SVGAGI. The J segment lost 4 bases and the V segment lost 5 bases, leaving 6 bases of the junction unmatched. CDR3 size: 15 residues. The CDR3 spells CASSNSGTGGYGYTF. The CDR3 DNA reads TGTGCCAGCAGTAACAGCGGGACAGGGGGCTATGGCTACACCTTC.

The rearrangement joins TRBV3-1 (or the pseudogene TRBV3-2) to TRBJ2-4, with unresolved D. Germline loops: CDR1 LGHDT, CDR2 YNNKEL (reference sequence). The CDR3 is 14 amino acids. Trimming pared 1 base from V and 9 bases from J, leaving 13 bases between. In DNA, the CDR3 is TGTGCCAGCAGCCAAGGGCTACTTGGAAGCATTCAGTACTTC. Residues: CASSQGLLGSIQYF.

DNA for the CDR3: TGTGCCAGCAGCCAAGTTGGACCGGGGCTCTATGGCTACACCTTC. It is translated as CASSQVGPGLYGYTF. The chain carries TRBV3-1 (or the pseudogene TRBV3-2) and TRBJ1-2; tentative D call: TRBD1 (5 bases). This CDR3 is 15 amino acids long. The V and J ends lost 1 base and 4 bases respectively, with 13 bases between them. Germline CDR1 and CDR2: LGHDT and YNNKEL (reference sequence).

The rearrangement joins TRBV19 to TRBJ2-5, with D uncertain. The V gene lost 2 bases and the J gene lost 7 bases, with 8 bases spanning the gap. The CDR3 covers 12 residues. CDR1 is LNHDA, CDR2 SQIVND, per germline (reference sequence). CDR3 nucleotides: TGTGCCAGTAGTATACCCCCGGGGACCCAGTACTTC. Encoded protein: CASSIPPGTQYF.

This chain links TRBV3-1 (or the pseudogene TRBV3-2) with TRBJ1-1, with 7 positions matching TRBD1. The CDR3 length is 14 residues. J was trimmed by 12 bases and V by 2 bases; bases with no gene match: 12. Per the germline V gene, CDR1 is LGHDT and CDR2 is YNNKEL (reference sequence). This chain's CDR3 is CASSQQNSGTVSFF. For the CDR3, the DNA is TGTGCCAGCAGCCAACAGAATTCCGGGACAGTATCTTTCTTT.

The chain couples TRBV29-1 to TRBJ1-2, with 9 bases aligning to TRBD1. The CDR3 has 16 residues. Germline V gives CDR1 SQVTM, CDR2 ANQGSEA. Germline trimming cut 1 base from V and 4 bases from J; bases unmatched to any gene: 10. The CDR3 is CSVEGLNRGRVYGYTF. The CDR3 bases are TGCAGCGTTGAAGGTTTAAACAGGGGGCGCGTCTATGGCTACACCTTC. The full variable domain, in which reference TRBV29-1 and TRBJ1-2 provide the parts outside the CDR3, is SAVISQKPSRDICQRGTSLTIQCQVDSQVTMMFWYRQQPGQSLTLIATANQGSEATYESGFVIDKFPISRPNLTFSTLTVSNMSPEDSSIYLCSVEGLNRGRVYGYTFGSGTRLTVV.

The chain uses TRBV10-2 and TRBJ2-1; 8 nucleotides match TRBD1. J lost 7 bases, V lost 5 bases, and 10 bases had no gene match. Looked up from germline, CDR1 is WSHSY and CDR2 is SAAADI. CDR3 length: 15 residues. The CDR3 DNA reads as TGCGCCAGCAGTCTTCAGGGGGCATTGAAGAATGAGCAGTTCTTC. This translates into CASSLQGALKNEQFF.